This TCR beta chain was sequenced for a study of response to subunit inactivated influenza vaccine. Germline-derived CDR1 and CDR2 are DFQATT and SNEGSKA (reference sequence). V lost 3 bases, J lost 0 bases, and 3 bases stayed unmatched. The CDR3 runs to 14 residues. This clonotype was observed a handful of times. Each CDR3 protein gets one entry after TCRdb re-called the RT-PCR reads with MiXCR. The sample comprises some 150,000 distinct CDR3 sequences, 9.5% to 15% of which are singletons, and approximately 30% rests with the top ten. These sequences were also reported in another study, on T cells expressing NK-cell markers. Turning to that study: Template switching by 5'RACE with UMIs generated the TCR beta cDNA. These clonotypes also led the CD3+CD56-NKG2C+ fraction in several donors.

This sequence joins TRBV20-1 and TRBJ1-2; 8 bases agree with TRBD1. The sequences come from CD8+ T cells sorted from PBMCs, collected approximately 13 days after vaccination. This receptor was obtained from a man between 45 and 60 years old who received an inactivated influenza vaccine. CDR3 sequence reads: CSARGDRSNYGYTF. The DNA for the CDR3 is TGCAGTGCTAGGGGGGACAGGTCTAACTATGGCTACACCTTC.